These 19 T cell receptor beta chains were all obtained from the same sample, sequenced in a study of OX40 agonist ivuxolimab in advanced cancers. Clones were sequenced by immunoSEQ multiplex PCR, and TCRdb holds only the in-frame ones, with some missing. In the table there are more than 45,000 clones, 86% of which are singletons. The specimen comprised CD4+ or CD8+ T cells sorted from blood, sampled in a trial of the OX40 agonist ivuxolimab. The receptors here all came from an adult with an advanced solid tumor such as melanoma, head and neck, liver or kidney cancer.

This clone turned up a few times. The chain couples TRBV21-1 to TRBJ1-5. TRBV21-1 is flagged as a pseudogene. CDR3 size: 17 residues. CDR3 sequence (DNA): TGTGCCAGCAGCAATACGGGGGGCAGGAGAGGCAATCAGCCCCAGCATTTT. Its translation: CASSNTGGRRGNQPQHF.

The chain couples TRBV7-9 to TRBJ1-2, with 7 nucleotides matching TRBD1. This CDR3 region has 13 residues. With 5 bases clipped from V and 4 bases from J, the junction kept 4 bases outside the gene matches. CDR1 is SEHNR and CDR2 is FQNEAQ in the germline V gene (reference sequence). The CDR3 bases are TGTGCCAGCAGCCCGGGACAGCTCTATGGCTACACCTTC. This encodes CASSPGQLYGYTF.

V usage is TRBV30 and J usage is TRBJ2-3; possible D gene TRBD1, 7 bases. Germline loops: CDR1 GTSNPN, CDR2 SVGIG (reference sequence). Trimming removed 4 bases at V and 3 bases at J, with 14 bases between. This CDR3 has 14 residues. The CDR3 DNA is TGTGCCTGGATAGGGGGCGGGGCGACAGATACGCAGTATTTT. This encodes CAWIGGGATDTQYF.

This clone has only a few counts. The rearrangement uses TRBV11-2 and TRBJ1-3; no clear D. The V gene's germline CDR1 is SGHAT and CDR2 FQNNGV. This CDR3 is built from 15 residues. Trimming pared 5 bases from V and 0 bases from J, leaving 11 bases between. The CDR3: CASSQKGFSGNTIYF. CDR3 DNA sequence: TGTGCCAGCAGCCAAAAAGGATTCTCTGGAAACACCATATATTTT.

The rearrangement joins TRBV5-1 to TRBJ1-1; no clear D. This CDR3 has 14 amino acids. V lost 2 bases, J lost 6 bases, and 14 bases lay in between. CDR1 is SGHRS and CDR2 is YFSETQ in the germline V gene. This CDR3 reads CASSLGPGQAEAFF. In DNA form, the CDR3 reads TGCGCCAGCAGCTTAGGGCCCGGGCAGGCTGAAGCTTTCTTT.

V usage is TRBV28 and J usage is TRBJ2-5; the match to TRBD2 covers 7 bases. After removal of 3 bases from V and 5 bases from J, the junction contained 6 bases not matched to a gene. CDR3 size: 14 residues. From germline, CDR1 is MDHEN and CDR2 SYDVKM. CDR3 sequence reads: CASSFGGGAETQYF. The DNA of the CDR3 is TGTGCCAGCAGTTTCGGGGGAGGGGCGGAGACCCAGTACTTC.

The rearrangement links TRBV28 to TRBJ2-7; D unclear. Germline V lookup: CDR1 MDHEN, CDR2 SYDVKM. The V and J ends lost 6 bases and 3 bases respectively, with 9 bases between them. The CDR3 runs 12 residues. CDR3 sequence: CASRDPGYEQYF. In nucleotides, the CDR3 is TGTGCCAGCAGGGACCCCGGCTACGAGCAGTACTTC.

The chain joins TRBV18 to TRBJ2-3; 11 nucleotides line up with TRBD2. This CDR3 contains 19 residues. Germline assignment: CDR1 KGHSH and CDR2 LQKENI. Trimming took 4 bases from V and 0 from J; bases not matched to a gene: 12. CDR3 DNA: TGTGCCAGCTCACGGGCGGCGACTAGCGGGACGACTAGCACAGATACGCAGTATTTT. This translates into CASSRAATSGTTSTDTQYF.

The genes are TRBV18 and TRBJ1-5; D call uncertain. The ends were cut back, 2 bases at V and 2 bases at J, with 7 bases in the middle. Germline CDR1 reads KGHSH; CDR2 reads LQKENI. This CDR3 has 14 amino acids. The CDR3 is CASSPGEGNQPQHF. The CDR3, as DNA: TGTGCCAGCTCACCAGGCGAAGGCAATCAGCCCCAGCATTTT.

This chain links TRBV5-4 with TRBJ2-3; TRBD2 agrees at 11 bases. The CDR3 spans 16 residues. The germline V gene has CDR1 SGHNT and CDR2 YYREEE (reference sequence). V lost 4 bases and J lost 0; bases outside the gene matches: 4. The CDR3: CASSQTSGTSTDTQYF. The CDR3 nucleotides read TGTGCCAGCAGCCAGACTAGCGGGACCAGCACAGATACGCAGTATTTT.

The CDR3 DNA reads TGTGCCAGCAGCTCCACAGGGAGCACAGATACGCAGTATTTT. Residues: CASSSTGSTDTQYF. The chain carries TRBV7-3 and TRBJ2-3, with TRBD1 as a possible D gene (6 bases). V was clipped by 4 bases and J by 0 bases, with 8 bases between them. The CDR3 spans 14 residues. From germline, CDR1 is SGHTA and CDR2 FQGTGA.

The chain recombines TRBV7-3 with TRBJ2-1; 15 bases are a match to TRBD2. The J segment lost 10 bases and the V segment lost 6 bases, leaving 7 bases of the junction unmatched. The CDR3 sequence is 15 residues long. The germline V gene encodes CDR1 SGHTA and CDR2 FQGTGA. The CDR3 here is CASRPGTSGGNEQFF. The CDR3 DNA sequence: TGTGCCAGCAGACCCGGGACTAGCGGGGGGAACGAGCAGTTCTTC. Looking up the rest from reference TRBV7-3 and TRBJ2-1 gives the full variable domain: GAGVSQTPSNKVTEKGKYVELRCDPISGHTALYWYRQSLGQGPEFLIYFQGTGAADDSGLPNDRFFAVRPEGSVSTLKIQRTERGDSAVYLCASRPGTSGGNEQFFGPGTRLTVL.

CDR3 sequence reads: CASDKAGGYGYEQYF. CDR3 sequence (DNA): TGTGCCAGCGATAAGGCGGGGGGCTACGGCTACGAGCAGTACTTC. V is TRBV28 and J is TRBJ2-7; 8 nucleotides align to TRBD2. The CDR3 is 15 amino acids. Germline V gives CDR1 MDHEN, CDR2 SYDVKM. J lost 3 bases, V lost 8 bases, and 12 bases had no gene match.

Points on this clone: Other nucleotide sequences from this sample produce the same CDR3. V gene TRBV5-1 combines with J gene TRBJ1-2; D is possibly TRBD1 (6 bases). CDR1 SGHRS and CDR2 YFSETQ come from the germline V gene. The CDR3 spans 14 residues. V gave up 0 bases and J gave up 7 bases, with 13 bases separating them. CDR3 DNA sequence: TGCGCCAGCAGCTTGGTGGTAGGGGGTCGTGGCTACACCTTC. It yields the protein CASSLVVGGRGYTF.

The chain has TRBV28 and TRBJ1-5, with 8 bases fitting TRBD1. The germline V gene has CDR1 MDHEN and CDR2 SYDVKM. This CDR3 is built from 16 residues. V shed 6 bases, J shed 7 bases, and the junction held 14 bases outside the gene matches. In nucleotides, the CDR3 is TGTGCCAGCAGAGGTCACCAGGGGGCGCGGGGGCAGCCCCAGCATTTT. It specifies CASRGHQGARGQPQHF. Variable domain in full (rest from reference TRBV28 and TRBJ1-5): DVKVTQSSRYLVKRTGEKVFLECVQDMDHENMFWYRQDPGLGLRLIYFSYDVKMKEKGDIPEGYSVSREKKERFSLILESASTNQTSMYLCASRGHQGARGQPQHFGDGTRLSIL.

The V gene is TRBV11-1, the J gene TRBJ2-1; TRBD1 is a possible D gene (6 bases). Germline CDR1 and CDR2: SGHAT and FQDESV (reference sequence). The CDR3 has 15 amino acids. The V and J ends lost 1 base and 3 bases respectively, with 10 bases between them. CDR3 loop: CASSLEETGYNEQFF. The CDR3 DNA follows: TGTGCCAGCAGCTTAGAGGAGACAGGCTACAATGAGCAGTTCTTC.

This clone was seen a handful of times. The V and J genes are TRBV6-5 and TRBJ1-5; no firm D call. The germline CDR1 and CDR2 sequences are MNHEY and SVGAGI. V was shortened by 6 bases and J by 1 base, with 7 bases between the two germline ends. There are 13 residues in the CDR3. Written as DNA, the CDR3 is TGTGCCAGCAGACAAGCGAGCAATCAGCCCCAGCATTTT. Translated: CASRQASNQPQHF.

The chain joins TRBV25-1 to TRBJ2-6; no firm D call. The V end lost 6 bases, the J end lost 8 bases, and 11 bases lay between the germline ends. The CDR3 loop spans 13 amino acids. Germline V CDR1 and CDR2: MGHDK, SYGVNS. As DNA, the CDR3 is TGTGCCAGCAGCTTGGGAAGTCCCAACGTCCTGACTTTC. Amino acid sequence: CASSLGSPNVLTF.

This sequence joins TRBV2 and TRBJ2-3; D gene uncertain. The CDR3 contains 15 residues. Between the trimmed V and J ends, which lost 6 bases and 3 bases, there was a span of 16 bases. The germline V gene encodes CDR1 SNHLY and CDR2 FYNNEI. CDR3 sequence reads: CASRASRVWTDTQYF. The CDR3 DNA is TGTGCCAGCAGAGCTTCTAGGGTTTGGACAGATACGCAGTATTTT.